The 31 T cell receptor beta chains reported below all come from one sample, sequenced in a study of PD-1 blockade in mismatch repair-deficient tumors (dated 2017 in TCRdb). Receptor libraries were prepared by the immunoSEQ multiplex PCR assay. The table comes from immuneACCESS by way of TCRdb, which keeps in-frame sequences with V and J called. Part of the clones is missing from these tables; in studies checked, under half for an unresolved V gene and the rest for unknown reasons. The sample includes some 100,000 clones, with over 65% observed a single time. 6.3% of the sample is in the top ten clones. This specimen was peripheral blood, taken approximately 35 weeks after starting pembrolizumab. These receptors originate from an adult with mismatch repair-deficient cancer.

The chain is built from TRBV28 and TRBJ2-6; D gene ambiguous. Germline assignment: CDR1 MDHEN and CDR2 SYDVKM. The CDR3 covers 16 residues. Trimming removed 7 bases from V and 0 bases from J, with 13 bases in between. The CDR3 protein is CASTHSRYSGANVLTF. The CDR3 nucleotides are TGTGCCAGCACTCATTCGCGCTACTCTGGGGCCAACGTCCTGACTTTC.

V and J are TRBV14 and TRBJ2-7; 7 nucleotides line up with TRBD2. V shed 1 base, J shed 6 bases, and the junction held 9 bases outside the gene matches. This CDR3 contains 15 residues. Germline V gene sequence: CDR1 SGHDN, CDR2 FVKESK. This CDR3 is CASSQANRGGVEQYF. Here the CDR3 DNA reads TGTGCCAGCAGCCAAGCCAACCGGGGAGGGGTCGAGCAGTACTTC.

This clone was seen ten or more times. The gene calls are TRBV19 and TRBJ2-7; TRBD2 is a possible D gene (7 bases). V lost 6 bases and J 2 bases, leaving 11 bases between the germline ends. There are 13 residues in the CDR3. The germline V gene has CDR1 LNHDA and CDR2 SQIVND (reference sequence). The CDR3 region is CASSGGLTYEQYF. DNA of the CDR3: TGTGCCAGTAGCGGGGGGCTTACCTACGAGCAGTACTTC.

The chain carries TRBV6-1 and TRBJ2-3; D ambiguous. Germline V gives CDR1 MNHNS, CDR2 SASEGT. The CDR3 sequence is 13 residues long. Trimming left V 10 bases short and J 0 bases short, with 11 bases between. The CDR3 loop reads CATTAASTDTQYF. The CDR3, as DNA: TGTGCCACGACGGCGGCTAGCACAGATACGCAGTATTTT.

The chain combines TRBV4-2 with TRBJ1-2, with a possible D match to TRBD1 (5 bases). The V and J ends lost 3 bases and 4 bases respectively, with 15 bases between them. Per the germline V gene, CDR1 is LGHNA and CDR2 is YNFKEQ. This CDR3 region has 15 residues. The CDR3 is CASSQDKGVTYGYTF. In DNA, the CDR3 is TGTGCCAGCAGCCAGGACAAGGGAGTCACCTATGGCTACACCTTC.

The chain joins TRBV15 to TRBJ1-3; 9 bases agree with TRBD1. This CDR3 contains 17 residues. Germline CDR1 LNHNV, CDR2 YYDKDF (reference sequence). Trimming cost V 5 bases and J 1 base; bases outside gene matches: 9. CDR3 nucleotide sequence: TGTGCCACCAGCGGGGCAACAGGGGGCCGGTCTGGAAACACCATATATTTT. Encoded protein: CATSGATGGRSGNTIYF.

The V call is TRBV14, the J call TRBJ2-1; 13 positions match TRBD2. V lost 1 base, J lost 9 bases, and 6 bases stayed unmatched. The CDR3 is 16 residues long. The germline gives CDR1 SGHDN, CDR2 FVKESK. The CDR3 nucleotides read TGTGCCAGCAGCCAAGGGACTAGCGGGAGTCTCGGTGAGCAGTTCTTC. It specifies CASSQGTSGSLGEQFF.

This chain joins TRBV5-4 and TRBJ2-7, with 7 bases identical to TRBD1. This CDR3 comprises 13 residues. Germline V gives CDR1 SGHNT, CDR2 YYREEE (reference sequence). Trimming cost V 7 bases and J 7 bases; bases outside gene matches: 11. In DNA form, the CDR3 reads TGTGCCAGCGTAAGACAGGGTGGGGGAGAGCAGTACTTC. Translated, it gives CASVRQGGGEQYF. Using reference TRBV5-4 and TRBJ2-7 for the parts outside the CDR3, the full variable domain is ETGVTQSPTHLIKTRGQQVTLRCSSQSGHNTVSWYQQALGQGPQFIFQYYREEENGRGNFPPRFSGLQFPNYSSELNVNALELDDSALYLCASVRQGGGEQYFGPGTRLTVT.

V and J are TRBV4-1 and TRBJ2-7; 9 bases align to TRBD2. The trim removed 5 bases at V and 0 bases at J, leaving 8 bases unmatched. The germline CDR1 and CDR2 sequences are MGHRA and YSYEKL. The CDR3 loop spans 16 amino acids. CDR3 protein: CASSRERLADSYEQYF. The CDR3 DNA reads TGCGCCAGCAGCAGAGAACGACTAGCGGACTCCTACGAGCAGTACTTC.

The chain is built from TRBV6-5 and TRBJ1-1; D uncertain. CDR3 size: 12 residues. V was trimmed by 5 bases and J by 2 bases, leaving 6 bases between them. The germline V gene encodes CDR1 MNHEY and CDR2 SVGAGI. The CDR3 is CASSHDNTEAFF. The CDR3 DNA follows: TGTGCCAGCAGTCATGACAACACTGAAGCTTTCTTT.

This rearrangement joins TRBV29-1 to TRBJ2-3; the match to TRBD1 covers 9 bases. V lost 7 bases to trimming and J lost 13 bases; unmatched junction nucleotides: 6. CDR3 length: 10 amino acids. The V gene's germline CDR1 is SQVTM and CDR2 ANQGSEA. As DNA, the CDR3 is TGCAGCGCAAAACAGGGGGCGAAGTATTTT. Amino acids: CSAKQGAKYF.

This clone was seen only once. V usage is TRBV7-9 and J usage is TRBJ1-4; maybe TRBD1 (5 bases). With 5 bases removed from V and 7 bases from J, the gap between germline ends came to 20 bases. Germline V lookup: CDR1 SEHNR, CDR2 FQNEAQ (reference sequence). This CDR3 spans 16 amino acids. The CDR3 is CASSPFGSLGTEKLFF. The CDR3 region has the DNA TGTGCCAGCAGCCCATTCGGATCCTTAGGGACTGAAAAACTGTTTTTT.

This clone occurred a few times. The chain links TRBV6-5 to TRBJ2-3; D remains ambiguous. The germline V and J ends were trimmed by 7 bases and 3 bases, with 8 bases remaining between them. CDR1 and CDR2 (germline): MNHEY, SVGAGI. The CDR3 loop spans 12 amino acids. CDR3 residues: CASTQGTDTQYF. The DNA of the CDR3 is TGTGCCAGCACCCAAGGAACAGATACGCAGTATTTT.

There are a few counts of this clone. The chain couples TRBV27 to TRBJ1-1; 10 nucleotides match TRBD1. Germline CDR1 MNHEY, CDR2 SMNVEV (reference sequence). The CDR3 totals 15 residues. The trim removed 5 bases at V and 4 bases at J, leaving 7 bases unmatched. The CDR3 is CASSGVGTGVTEAFF. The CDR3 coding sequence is TGTGCCAGCAGTGGGGTTGGGACAGGGGTCACTGAAGCTTTCTTT.

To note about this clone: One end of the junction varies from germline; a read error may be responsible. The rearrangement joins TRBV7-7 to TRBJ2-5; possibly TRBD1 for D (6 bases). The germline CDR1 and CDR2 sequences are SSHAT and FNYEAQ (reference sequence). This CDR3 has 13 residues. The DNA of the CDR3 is TGTGCTAGCAGCTTAGAAACTGGACAGTCCCAGTACTTC. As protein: CASSLETGQSQYF. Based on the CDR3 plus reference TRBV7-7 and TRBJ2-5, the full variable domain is GAGVSQSPRYKVTKRGQDVTLRCDPISSHATLYWYQQALGQGPEFLTYFNYEAQPDKSGLPSDRFSAERPEGSISTLTIQRTEQRDSAMYRCASSLETGQSQYFGPGTRLLVL.

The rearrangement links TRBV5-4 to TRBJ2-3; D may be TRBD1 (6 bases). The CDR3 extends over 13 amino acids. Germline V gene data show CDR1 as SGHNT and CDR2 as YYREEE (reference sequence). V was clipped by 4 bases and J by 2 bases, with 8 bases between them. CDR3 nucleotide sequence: TGTGCCAGCAGCGGGACAACCACAGATACGCAGTATTTT. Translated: CASSGTTTDTQYF.

The CDR3, as DNA: TGTGCCAGCAGCTCCATAGGGGTCACTAGGGGCTACACCTTC. Protein: CASSSIGVTRGYTF. V usage is TRBV11-2 and J usage is TRBJ1-2, with D possibly matching TRBD1 (5 bases). CDR3 length: 14 amino acids. The V gene lost 4 bases and the J gene lost 8 bases, with 17 bases spanning the gap. Germline V CDR1 and CDR2: SGHAT, FQNNGV.

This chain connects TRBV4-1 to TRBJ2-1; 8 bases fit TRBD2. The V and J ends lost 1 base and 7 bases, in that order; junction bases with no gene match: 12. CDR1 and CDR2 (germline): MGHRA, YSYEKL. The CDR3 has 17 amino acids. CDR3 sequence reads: CASSQGDSGATSNEQFF. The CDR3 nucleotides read TGCGCCAGCAGCCAAGGAGATAGCGGGGCTACTAGTAATGAGCAGTTCTTC.

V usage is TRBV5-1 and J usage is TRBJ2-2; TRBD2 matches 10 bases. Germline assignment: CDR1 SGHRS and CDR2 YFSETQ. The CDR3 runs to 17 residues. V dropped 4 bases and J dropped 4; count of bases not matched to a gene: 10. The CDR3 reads CASSRTASGRVTGELFF. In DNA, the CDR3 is TGCGCCAGCAGCCGAACGGCGAGCGGGAGGGTCACCGGGGAGCTGTTTTTT.

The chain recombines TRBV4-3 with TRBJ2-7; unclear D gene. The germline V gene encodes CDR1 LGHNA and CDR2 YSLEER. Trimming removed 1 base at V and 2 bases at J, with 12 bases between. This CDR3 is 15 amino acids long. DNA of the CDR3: TGCGCCAGCAGCCAAGTGTGGGGTCGAGCCTACGAGCAGTACTTC. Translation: CASSQVWGRAYEQYF.

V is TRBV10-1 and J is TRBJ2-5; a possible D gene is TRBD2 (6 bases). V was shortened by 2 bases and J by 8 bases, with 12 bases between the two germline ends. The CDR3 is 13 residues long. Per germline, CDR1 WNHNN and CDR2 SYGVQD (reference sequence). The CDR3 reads CASSETAGTTQYF. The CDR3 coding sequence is TGCGCCAGCAGTGAGACGGCCGGGACTACCCAGTACTTC.

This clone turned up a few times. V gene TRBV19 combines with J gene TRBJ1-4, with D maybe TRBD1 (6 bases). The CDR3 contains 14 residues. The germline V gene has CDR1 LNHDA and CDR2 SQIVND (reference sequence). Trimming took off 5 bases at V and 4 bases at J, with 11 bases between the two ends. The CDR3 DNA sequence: TGTGCCAGTAGTGTACAGGGAAGTAATGAAAAACTGTTTTTT. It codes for CASSVQGSNEKLFF.

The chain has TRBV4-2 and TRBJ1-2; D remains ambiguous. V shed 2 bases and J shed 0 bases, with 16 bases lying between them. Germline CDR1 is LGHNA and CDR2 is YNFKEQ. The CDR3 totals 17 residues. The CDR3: CASSQNLGSPPNYGYTF. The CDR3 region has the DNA TGTGCCAGCAGCCAAAATCTCGGTTCTCCTCCTAACTATGGCTACACCTTC.

The CDR3 sequence is CSVEAGPYGYTF. The CDR3 DNA sequence: TGCAGCGTTGAGGCGGGACCCTATGGCTACACCTTC. The rearrangement links TRBV29-1 to TRBJ1-2, with D perhaps TRBD1 (5 bases). Looked up from germline, CDR1 is SQVTM and CDR2 is ANQGSEA. The CDR3 length is 12 residues. The germline V and J ends were trimmed by 3 bases and 4 bases, with 9 bases remaining between them.

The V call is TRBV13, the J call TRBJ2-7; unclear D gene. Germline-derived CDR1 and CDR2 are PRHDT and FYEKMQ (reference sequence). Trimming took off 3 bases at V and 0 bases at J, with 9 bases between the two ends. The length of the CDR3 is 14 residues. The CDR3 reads CASSFSRSSYEQYF. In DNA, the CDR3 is TGTGCCAGCAGCTTTAGCAGGAGCTCCTACGAGCAGTACTTC.

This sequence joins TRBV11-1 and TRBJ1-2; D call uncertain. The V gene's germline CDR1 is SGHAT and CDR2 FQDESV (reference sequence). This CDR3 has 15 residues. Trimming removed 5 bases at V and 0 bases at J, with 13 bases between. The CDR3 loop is CASSTEDGTNYGYTF. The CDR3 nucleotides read TGTGCCAGCAGCACCGAGGACGGTACTAACTATGGCTACACCTTC.

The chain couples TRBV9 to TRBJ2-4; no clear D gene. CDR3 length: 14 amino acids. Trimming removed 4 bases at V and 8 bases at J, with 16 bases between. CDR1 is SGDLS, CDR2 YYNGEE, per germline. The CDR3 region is CASSFRPQTDIQYF. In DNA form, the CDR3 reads TGTGCCAGCAGCTTTCGACCCCAGACGGACATTCAGTACTTC.

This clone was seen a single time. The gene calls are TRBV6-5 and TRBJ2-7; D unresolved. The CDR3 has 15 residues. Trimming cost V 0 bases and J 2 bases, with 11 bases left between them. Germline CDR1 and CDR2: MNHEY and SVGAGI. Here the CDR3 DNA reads TGTGCCAGCAGTTACTCGTACTCACCTCCCTACGAGCAGTACTTC. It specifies CASSYSYSPPYEQYF.

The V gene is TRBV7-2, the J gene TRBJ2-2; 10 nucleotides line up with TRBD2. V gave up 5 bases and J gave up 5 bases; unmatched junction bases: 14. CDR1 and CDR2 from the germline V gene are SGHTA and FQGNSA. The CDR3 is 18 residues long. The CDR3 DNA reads TGTGCCAGCAGCGAATGGACTAGCGGCTCCAGGAGGACCGGGGAGCTGTTTTTT. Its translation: CASSEWTSGSRRTGELFF.

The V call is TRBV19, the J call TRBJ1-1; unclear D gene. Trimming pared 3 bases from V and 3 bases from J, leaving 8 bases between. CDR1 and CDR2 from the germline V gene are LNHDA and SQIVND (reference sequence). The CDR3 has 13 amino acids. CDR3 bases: TGTGCCAGTAGTATGGCGGTTGACACTGAAGCTTTCTTT. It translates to CASSMAVDTEAFF.

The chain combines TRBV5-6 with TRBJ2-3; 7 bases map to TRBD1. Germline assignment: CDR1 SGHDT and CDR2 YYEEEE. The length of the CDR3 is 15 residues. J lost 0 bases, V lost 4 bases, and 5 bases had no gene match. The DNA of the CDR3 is TGTGCCAGCAGCCCCGGGACAGCTAGCACAGATACGCAGTATTTT. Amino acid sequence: CASSPGTASTDTQYF.